A single sample is the source of the 15 T cell receptor beta chains below, sequenced in a study of PD-1 blockade in mismatch repair-deficient tumors (dated by TCRdb to 2017 to 2019). Library generation was performed with the immunoSEQ multiplex PCR assay. TCRdb obtained this table from immuneACCESS and retained in-frame rearrangements with V and J assigned. These tables miss some clones; where compared with another copy, unresolved V genes account for less than half of the shortfall, and the remainder is unexplained. This sample comprises about 120,000 clones, around 80% of them detected only once. The ten largest clones take up approximately 5% of the sample. The starting material was peripheral blood, obtained 60 weeks after starting pembrolizumab. The receptors stem from an adult with mismatch repair-deficient cancer.

V gene TRBV7-9 combines with J gene TRBJ1-1; D call uncertain. CDR3 length equals 14 residues. Trimming left V 6 bases short and J 0 bases short, with 11 bases between. Germline V gene data show CDR1 as SEHNR and CDR2 as FQNEAQ (reference sequence). The CDR3 here is CASSTYKVNTEAFF. The CDR3 bases are TGTGCCAGCAGTACTTACAAAGTGAACACTGAAGCTTTCTTT.

The chain couples TRBV10-1 to TRBJ2-2; unclear D gene. Trimming stripped 3 bases from V and 5 bases from J, with 4 bases between. The germline gives CDR1 WNHNN, CDR2 SYGVQD (reference sequence). The CDR3 covers 12 residues. The CDR3 DNA reads TGCGCCAGCAGTGATTTTACCGGGGAGCTGTTTTTT. Protein product: CASSDFTGELFF.

This chain connects TRBV2 to TRBJ2-5; tentative D call: TRBD2 (6 bases). CDR3 length: 14 residues. Germline CDR1 SNHLY, CDR2 FYNNEI. V was trimmed by 4 bases and J by 5 bases, leaving 14 bases between them. The CDR3 bases are TGTGCCAGCAGTGTAACGGGAGCATGGGAGACCCAGTACTTC. It translates to CASSVTGAWETQYF.

This chain connects TRBV6-5 to TRBJ2-7; D ambiguous. This CDR3 comprises 14 residues. The germline V gene encodes CDR1 MNHEY and CDR2 SVGAGI. V shed 0 bases and J shed 3 bases, with 9 bases lying between them. The CDR3 DNA is TGTGCCAGCAGTTACTCCGGCAGCCACTACGAGCAGTACTTC. Translation gives CASSYSGSHYEQYF.

This clone was picked up one time. The chain combines TRBV7-3 with TRBJ1-1; D gene ambiguous. Germline V gene sequence: CDR1 SGHTA, CDR2 FQGTGA. The CDR3 is 13 amino acids. Trimming removed 3 bases from V and 5 bases from J, with 10 bases in between. The CDR3 here is CASSFGTATEAFF. CDR3 DNA: TGTGCCAGCAGCTTCGGAACAGCAACTGAAGCTTTCTTT.

The chain employs TRBV6-1 and TRBJ1-2, with no clear D. V was cut by 4 bases and J by 7 bases, with 7 bases left in between. The CDR3 consists of 11 residues. From germline, CDR1 is MNHNS and CDR2 SASEGT. The CDR3 bases are TGTGCCAGCAGTGTAGGAGTTGGCTACACCTTC. Translated, it gives CASSVGVGYTF.

This clone has only one observation. This CDR3 is CASLGARETQYF. In nucleotides, the CDR3 is TGCGCGTCCTTGGGGGCGAGGGAGACCCAGTACTTC. V usage is TRBV5-1 and J usage is TRBJ2-5; tentative D call: TRBD1 (6 bases). The length of the CDR3 is 12 residues. CDR1 and CDR2 from the germline V gene are SGHRS and YFSETQ. Using reference TRBV5-1 and TRBJ2-5 for the parts outside the CDR3, the full variable domain is KAGVTQTPRYLIKTRGQQVTLSCSPISGHRSVSWYQQTPGQGLQFLFEYFSETQRNKGNFPGRFSGRQFSNSRSEMNVSTLELGDSALYLCASLGARETQYFGPGTRLLVL.

The chain combines TRBV9 with TRBJ2-3; D ambiguous. Trimming took off 3 bases at V and 6 bases at J, with 5 bases between the two ends. The CDR3 is 11 residues long. The germline V gene has CDR1 SGDLS and CDR2 YYNGEE. The CDR3 region is CASSALDTQYF. The DNA for the CDR3 is TGTGCCAGCAGCGCGTTGGATACGCAGTATTTT.

The chain uses TRBV11-1 and TRBJ1-2; the D gene is possibly TRBD1 (5 bases). Per germline, CDR1 SGHAT and CDR2 FQDESV (reference sequence). V was pared by 7 bases and J by 4 bases, with 19 bases between. The length of the CDR3 is 15 residues. DNA for the CDR3: TGTGCCAGCACTCTAAGGGGCGGTGAACGCTATGGCTACACCTTC. Its translation is CASTLRGGERYGYTF.

The chain uses TRBV4-2 and TRBJ2-1; D possibly corresponds to TRBD2 (6 bases). CDR3 length equals 17 residues. Germline V gives CDR1 LGHNA, CDR2 YNFKEQ. V lost 1 base, J lost 3 bases, and 16 bases lay in between. The CDR3 sequence: CASSQVHGGVRYNEQFF. The CDR3 DNA follows: TGTGCCAGCAGCCAAGTACACGGAGGGGTACGCTACAATGAGCAGTTCTTC.

With respect to this clone: Other DNA variants within this sample encode the same CDR3. The chain links TRBV7-3 to TRBJ2-7; TRBD1 agrees at 7 bases. The CDR3 totals 16 residues. CDR1 is SGHTA and CDR2 is FQGTGA in the germline V gene. The trim removed 1 base at V and 2 bases at J, leaving 8 bases unmatched. CDR3 region: CASSLRDRVGTYEQYF. DNA for the CDR3: TGTGCCAGCAGCTTAAGAGACAGGGTGGGAACCTACGAGCAGTACTTC.

The chain joins TRBV19 to TRBJ2-5; TRBD1 or TRBD2 may be the D gene (5 bases each). The CDR3 sequence is 15 residues long. Trimming left V 5 bases short and J 1 base short, with 14 bases between. Germline V gives CDR1 LNHDA, CDR2 SQIVND (reference sequence). The CDR3 nucleotides read TGTGCCAGTAGTGAAACCGGGACGGGCCAAGAGACCCAGTACTTC. It translates to CASSETGTGQETQYF. Full variable domain (missing parts from reference TRBV19 and TRBJ2-5): DGGITQSPKYLFRKEGQNVTLSCEQNLNHDAMYWYRQDPGQGLRLIYYSQIVNDFQKGDIAEGYSVSREKKESFPLTVTSAQKNPTAFYLCASSETGTGQETQYFGPGTRLLVL.

V gene TRBV10-3 combines with J gene TRBJ1-1; perhaps TRBD1 as D (5 bases). This CDR3 is 16 amino acids long. The V gene's germline CDR1 is ENHRY and CDR2 SYGVKD. The V end lost 0 bases, the J end lost 1 base, and 12 bases lay between the germline ends. CDR3 loop: CAISESGNRRNTEAFF. Written as DNA, the CDR3 is TGTGCCATCAGTGAGTCGGGGAACAGGAGGAACACTGAAGCTTTCTTT.

The J gene is TRBJ1-2, the V gene TRBV6-5, with 7 nucleotides matching TRBD1. The V gene's germline CDR1 is MNHEY and CDR2 SVGAGI. V was pared by 6 bases and J by 4 bases, with 11 bases of the junction left unmatched. This CDR3 has 15 residues. The CDR3 DNA reads as TGTGCCAGCAGACACCGCGACAGGGCCGCCTATGGCTACACCTTC. As protein: CASRHRDRAAYGYTF.

The chain links TRBV6-6 to TRBJ2-2; 7 bases are a match to TRBD2. Germline CDR1 is MNHNY and CDR2 is SVGAGI (reference sequence). CDR3 length: 15 amino acids. Losses at the gene ends were 4 bases for V and 3 bases for J; bases not matched to a gene: 5. CDR3 in amino acids: CASSSGTMDTGELFF. The CDR3 region has the DNA TGTGCCAGCAGTTCCGGGACTATGGACACCGGGGAGCTGTTTTTT.